The next 27 T cell receptor beta chains were all read from a single sample in a study of blood T cell repertoires in COVID-19. Produced via immunoSEQ multiplex PCR; TCRdb's table is partial and in-frame only. The sample comprises about 99,000 clones, roughly 84% of which are singletons, and 10% to 15% rests with the top ten. The sequenced sample consisted of peripheral blood. These receptors were taken from a woman between 55 and 75 years old in a cohort sampled during active or convalescent COVID-19.

The chain links TRBV6-5 to TRBJ2-3; 8 nucleotides agree with TRBD2. The germline V gene encodes CDR1 MNHEY and CDR2 SVGAGI. This CDR3 has 16 residues. V was clipped by 2 bases and J by 4 bases; unmatched bases: 8. The CDR3 DNA sequence: TGTGCCAGCAGTTACCTCGGAGCGGGAGAAGCAGATACGCAGTATTTT. Encoded protein: CASSYLGAGEADTQYF.

The chain recombines TRBV14 with TRBJ1-2; D is unclear. CDR1 is SGHDN, CDR2 FVKESK, per germline. V shed 1 base and J shed 4 bases, with 7 bases lying between them. The CDR3 consists of 13 residues. The CDR3 region has the DNA TGTGCCAGCAGCCAAGTCGGGTTCTATGGCTACACCTTC. It translates to CASSQVGFYGYTF.

The chain has TRBV28 and TRBJ2-3; 11 positions agree with TRBD1. Germline trimming cut 2 bases from V and 5 bases from J; bases unmatched to any gene: 9. Per germline, CDR1 MDHEN and CDR2 SYDVKM. This CDR3 contains 17 residues. The CDR3 DNA sequence: TGTGCCAGCAGTTTAGGCCGGGACAGGGGGTTGGAAGATACGCAGTATTTT. This translates into CASSLGRDRGLEDTQYF.

V and J are TRBV27 and TRBJ1-6; maybe TRBD1 (6 bases). This CDR3 is built from 14 residues. V shed 7 bases and J shed 7 bases, with 14 bases lying between them. Germline loops: CDR1 MNHEY, CDR2 SMNVEV (reference sequence). CDR3 nucleotides: TGTGCCAGCACATCAGGGGTCTACAATTCACCCCTCCACTTT. Translated: CASTSGVYNSPLHF.

V is TRBV5-1 and J is TRBJ2-5, with TRBD2 matching 10 bases. The CDR3 runs to 15 residues. In germline, CDR1 is SGHRS, CDR2 YFSETQ. Trimming removed 2 bases from V and 4 bases from J; junction bases left unmatched: 5. The CDR3, as DNA: TGCGCCAGCAGCTTAGCGGGGGGGCATGGAGAGACCCAGTACTTC. It yields the protein CASSLAGGHGETQYF.

The genes are TRBV24-1 and TRBJ2-2, with TRBD1 matching 9 bases. Germline loops: CDR1 KGHDR, CDR2 SFDVKD. CDR3 length: 18 residues. V dropped 4 bases and J dropped 1; count of bases not matched to a gene: 9. In DNA, the CDR3 is TGTGCCACCAGTGACTCCCTGGGACAGGGTTGGAACACCGGGGAGCTGTTTTTT. It translates to CATSDSLGQGWNTGELFF.

V gene TRBV27 combines with J gene TRBJ1-2; weak D call: TRBD1 (5 bases). The germline V and J ends were trimmed by 6 bases and 8 bases, with 16 bases remaining between them. Per germline, CDR1 MNHEY and CDR2 SMNVEV (reference sequence). CDR3 length: 13 amino acids. CDR3 sequence reads: CASRPGQVEGYTF. The CDR3 region has the DNA TGTGCCAGCAGGCCAGGACAAGTAGAGGGCTACACCTTC.

This chain links TRBV7-2 with TRBJ2-7; D is possibly TRBD1 (5 bases). V lost 5 bases and J lost 2, with 16 bases in between. Germline CDR1 reads SGHTA; CDR2 reads FQGNSA. The CDR3 has 15 residues. This CDR3 reads CASSLISGPPYEQYF. The CDR3 nucleotides are TGTGCCAGCAGCCTAATTTCAGGGCCCCCCTACGAGCAGTACTTC. Full variable domain (missing parts from reference TRBV7-2 and TRBJ2-7): GAGVSQSPSNKVTEKGKDVELRCDPISGHTALYWYRQSLGQGLEFLIYFQGNSAPDKSGLPSDRFSAERTGGSVSTLTIQRTQQEDSAVYLCASSLISGPPYEQYFGPGTRLTVT.

The V gene is TRBV15, the J gene TRBJ2-7, with 7 bases aligning to TRBD1. The CDR3 runs to 15 residues. V shed 3 bases, J shed 0 bases, and the junction held 5 bases outside the gene matches. Germline V gene sequence: CDR1 LNHNV, CDR2 YYDKDF (reference sequence). CDR3 region: CATSRETGSSYEQYF. CDR3 coding DNA: TGTGCCACCAGCAGGGAGACAGGGTCCTCCTACGAGCAGTACTTC.

The gene calls are TRBV28 and TRBJ1-6; perhaps TRBD1 as D (5 bases). The length of the CDR3 is 15 residues. Germline V lookup: CDR1 MDHEN, CDR2 SYDVKM. Trimming removed 3 bases from V and 11 bases from J, with 17 bases in between. CDR3 nucleotide sequence: TGTGCCAGCAGTTTCCGGAGGAGGGGAAGACCACCCCTCCACTTT. It codes for CASSFRRRGRPPLHF.

The rearrangement links TRBV6-5 to TRBJ1-3; D is perhaps TRBD1 (5 bases). The CDR3 is 16 amino acids. V lost 0 bases to trimming and J lost 1 base, with 10 bases between them. Per germline, CDR1 MNHEY and CDR2 SVGAGI. CDR3 bases: TGTGCCAGCAGTTACTCCCTCGCAGGGTCTGGAAACACCATATATTTT. Its protein is CASSYSLAGSGNTIYF.

This clone was seen just once. The chain combines TRBV11-2 with TRBJ2-7; TRBD1 matches 7 bases. This CDR3 comprises 15 residues. Losses at the gene ends were 4 bases for V and 4 bases for J; bases not matched to a gene: 10. CDR1 SGHAT and CDR2 FQNNGV come from the germline V gene. In nucleotides, the CDR3 is TGTGCCAGCAGCTCGAATACCGGGACAGAATACGAGCAGTACTTC. Residues: CASSSNTGTEYEQYF.

This clone was detected once. The J gene is TRBJ1-3, the V gene TRBV19; TRBD1 matches at 8 bases. Per germline, CDR1 LNHDA and CDR2 SQIVND (reference sequence). This CDR3 has 16 amino acids. V trimming: 5 bases; J trimming: 4 bases; junction bases outside the gene matches: 10. CDR3 residues: CASSPRDRLDGNTIYF. The CDR3 DNA reads TGTGCCAGTAGTCCCCGGGACAGGCTTGACGGAAACACCATATATTTT.

The chain has TRBV5-1 and TRBJ1-2; TRBD1 might be the D (5 bases). Germline assignment: CDR1 SGHRS and CDR2 YFSETQ. Deletions cut 3 bases from V and 7 bases from J, with 19 bases between. This CDR3 contains 15 residues. In nucleotides, the CDR3 is TGCGCCAGCAGCTCTGATCATGAGGGCGGGGGTGGCTACACCTTC. Translation: CASSSDHEGGGGYTF.

The V call is TRBV5-1, the J call TRBJ1-4; 8 positions match TRBD1. The CDR3 consists of 16 residues. With V trimmed by 5 bases and J by 3 bases, 9 bases remained unmatched. The germline gives CDR1 SGHRS, CDR2 YFSETQ. The CDR3 coding sequence is TGCGCCAGCAGTTGGGACAGGCAGACTCCTAATGAAAAACTGTTTTTT. Its protein product is CASSWDRQTPNEKLFF.

The chain links TRBV30 to TRBJ2-7; 8 nucleotides agree with TRBD1. Germline V lookup: CDR1 GTSNPN, CDR2 SVGIG (reference sequence). The junction had 8 bases not matched to a gene; V was cut back by 2 bases and J by 2 bases. This CDR3 has 15 residues. CDR3 region: CAWSSRGRGTYEQYF. The DNA for the CDR3 is TGTGCCTGGAGTTCCAGGGGGCGCGGTACCTACGAGCAGTACTTC.

The chain links TRBV19 to TRBJ1-1, with D possibly TRBD1 on 5 matching bases. The CDR3 loop spans 14 amino acids. The germline V gene has CDR1 LNHDA and CDR2 SQIVND (reference sequence). The V end was cut by 5 bases, the J end by 2 bases, with 12 bases between. The CDR3 loop reads CASSLQGLNTEAFF. The CDR3 DNA is TGTGCCAGTAGTCTTCAGGGTTTAAACACTGAAGCTTTCTTT.

This rearrangement joins TRBV4-1 to TRBJ1-3; the D is unclear. The V gene lost 1 base and the J gene lost 2 bases, with 9 bases spanning the gap. Germline-derived CDR1 and CDR2 are MGHRA and YSYEKL. This CDR3 contains 15 residues. The CDR3 bases are TGCGCCAGCAGCCAAGGAAGGGAGGCTGGAAACACCATATATTTT. It codes for CASSQGREAGNTIYF.

In nucleotides, the CDR3 is TGTGCCAGTAGTCCCAGCAGGACAGGGAAGTCTAGCGGCTACACCTTC. The encoded protein is CASSPSRTGKSSGYTF. The chain links TRBV19 to TRBJ1-2; 8 bases map to TRBD1. Germline trimming cut 5 bases from V and 8 bases from J; bases unmatched to any gene: 16. The CDR3 has 16 residues. CDR1 LNHDA and CDR2 SQIVND come from the germline V gene (reference sequence).

This clone was observed a few times. The CDR3 DNA sequence: TGTGCCAGTAGAGGGGTCGGGATAGCGGTTAACACCGGGGAGCTGTTTTTT. This sequence encodes CASRGVGIAVNTGELFF. The chain recombines TRBV19 with TRBJ2-2, with a tentative D call TRBD2 (6 bases). CDR3 length: 17 residues. V was trimmed by 6 bases and J by 2 bases, leaving 19 bases between them. Germline lookup yields CDR1 LNHDA and CDR2 SQIVND (reference sequence).

The J gene is TRBJ2-7, the V gene TRBV3-1 (or the pseudogene TRBV3-2), with D possibly being TRBD1 (6 bases). V was shortened by 5 bases and J by 1 base, with 15 bases between the two germline ends. The germline CDR1 and CDR2 sequences are LGHDT and YNNKEL (reference sequence). The CDR3 is 15 residues long. The CDR3 coding sequence is TGTGCCAGCAGCGCCGGGGCCCAGGGGTCCTACGAGCAGTACTTC. Its translation: CASSAGAQGSYEQYF.

The chain links TRBV5-1 to TRBJ1-2; D call uncertain. With 1 base removed from V and 1 base from J, the gap between germline ends came to 8 bases. Germline values: CDR1 SGHRS, CDR2 YFSETQ. The CDR3 has 14 residues. Here the CDR3 DNA reads TGCGCCAGCAGCTTGAGCGATTTTAACTATGGCTACACCTTC. This codes for CASSLSDFNYGYTF.

The chain links TRBV5-1 to TRBJ2-3, with 10 bases matching TRBD1. Looked up from germline, CDR1 is SGHRS and CDR2 is YFSETQ. Trimming cost V 4 bases and J 0 bases; bases outside gene matches: 5. This CDR3 has 16 amino acids. DNA of the CDR3: TGCGCCAGCAGCCTGCGACAGGGGGCAAGCACAGATACGCAGTATTTT. Its translation is CASSLRQGASTDTQYF.

This clone was found a few times. This chain uses TRBV19 with TRBJ1-5; TRBD1 is a possible D gene (6 bases). V shed 6 bases and J shed 6 bases, with 21 bases lying between them. The CDR3 covers 16 residues. Germline V gene data show CDR1 as LNHDA and CDR2 as SQIVND (reference sequence). CDR3 sequence reads: CASSRYIGGQGQPQHF. CDR3 in DNA: TGTGCCAGTAGCCGCTATATAGGGGGTCAAGGTCAGCCCCAGCATTTT.

DNA for the CDR3: TGTGCCAGCAGGGGCAAGGGACTAGCGGGGGCCACGAACACCGGGGAGCTGTTTTTT. It is translated as CASRGKGLAGATNTGELFF. The chain joins TRBV7-9 to TRBJ2-2; 14 positions match TRBD2. Germline CDR1 reads SEHNR; CDR2 reads FQNEAQ (reference sequence). The CDR3 sequence is 19 residues long. J lost 0 bases, V lost 6 bases, and 9 bases had no gene match.

J is TRBJ1-1 and V is TRBV28, with D possibly being TRBD1 (6 bases). CDR1 is MDHEN and CDR2 is SYDVKM in the germline V gene. With 5 bases removed from V and 2 bases from J, the gap between germline ends came to 9 bases. This CDR3 is 13 amino acids long. The CDR3 DNA follows: TGTGCCAGCAGTCGGGACACTAACACTGAAGCTTTCTTT. This encodes CASSRDTNTEAFF.

The chain has TRBV5-6 and TRBJ1-1, with 9 positions matching TRBD1. V gave up 4 bases and J gave up 13 bases; unmatched junction bases: 17. CDR3 length equals 15 residues. Germline CDR1 reads SGHDT; CDR2 reads YYEEEE. CDR3 amino acids: CASSPTGTGRGADFF. The DNA of the CDR3 is TGTGCCAGCAGCCCCACCGGGACAGGGAGAGGTGCCGATTTCTTT.